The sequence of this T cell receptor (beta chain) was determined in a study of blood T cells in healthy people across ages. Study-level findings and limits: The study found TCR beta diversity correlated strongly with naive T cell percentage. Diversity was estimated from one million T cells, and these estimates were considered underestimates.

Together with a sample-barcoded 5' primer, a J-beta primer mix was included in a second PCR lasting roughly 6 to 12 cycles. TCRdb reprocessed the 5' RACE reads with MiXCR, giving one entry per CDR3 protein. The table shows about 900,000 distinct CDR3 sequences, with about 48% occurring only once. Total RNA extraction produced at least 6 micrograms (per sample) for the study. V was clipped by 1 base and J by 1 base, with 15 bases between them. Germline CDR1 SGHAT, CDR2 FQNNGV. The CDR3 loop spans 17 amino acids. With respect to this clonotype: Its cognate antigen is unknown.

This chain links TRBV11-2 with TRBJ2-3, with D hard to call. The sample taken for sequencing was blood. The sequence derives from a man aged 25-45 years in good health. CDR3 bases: TGTGCCAGCAGCTTAGCCCTGACGTCTAGGGGCACAGATACGCAGTATTTT. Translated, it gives CASSLALTSRGTDTQYF.